This T cell receptor beta chain was captured by sequencing in a study of blood T cells in healthy people across ages. The authors ran a second PCR of 7 to 11 cycles using a sample-barcoded 5' primer and a J-beta primer mix. In TCRdb, the 5' RACE reads were re-called with MiXCR into one record per CDR3 protein. Of 800,000 to 1,300,000 distinct CDR3 sequences detected, approximately 25% appear once; the ten largest clones hold around 0.75%. CDR1 and CDR2 from the germline V gene are ENHRY and SYGVKD. The CDR3 is 12 amino acids. This clonotype was detected a few times. One end of the junction fails to match germline, which may point to a read error. Separately, the same data were catalogued under a study of T cells of mothers and their children.

The TCR sequence derives from a girl aged 2-10 years in good health. Sample: blood. This sequence joins TRBV10-3 and TRBJ2-7; D is ambiguous. The CDR3 DNA follows: TGTGCCATCGGTGAGACCTCCTACGAGCAGTACTTC. Its protein product is CAIGETSYEQYF.